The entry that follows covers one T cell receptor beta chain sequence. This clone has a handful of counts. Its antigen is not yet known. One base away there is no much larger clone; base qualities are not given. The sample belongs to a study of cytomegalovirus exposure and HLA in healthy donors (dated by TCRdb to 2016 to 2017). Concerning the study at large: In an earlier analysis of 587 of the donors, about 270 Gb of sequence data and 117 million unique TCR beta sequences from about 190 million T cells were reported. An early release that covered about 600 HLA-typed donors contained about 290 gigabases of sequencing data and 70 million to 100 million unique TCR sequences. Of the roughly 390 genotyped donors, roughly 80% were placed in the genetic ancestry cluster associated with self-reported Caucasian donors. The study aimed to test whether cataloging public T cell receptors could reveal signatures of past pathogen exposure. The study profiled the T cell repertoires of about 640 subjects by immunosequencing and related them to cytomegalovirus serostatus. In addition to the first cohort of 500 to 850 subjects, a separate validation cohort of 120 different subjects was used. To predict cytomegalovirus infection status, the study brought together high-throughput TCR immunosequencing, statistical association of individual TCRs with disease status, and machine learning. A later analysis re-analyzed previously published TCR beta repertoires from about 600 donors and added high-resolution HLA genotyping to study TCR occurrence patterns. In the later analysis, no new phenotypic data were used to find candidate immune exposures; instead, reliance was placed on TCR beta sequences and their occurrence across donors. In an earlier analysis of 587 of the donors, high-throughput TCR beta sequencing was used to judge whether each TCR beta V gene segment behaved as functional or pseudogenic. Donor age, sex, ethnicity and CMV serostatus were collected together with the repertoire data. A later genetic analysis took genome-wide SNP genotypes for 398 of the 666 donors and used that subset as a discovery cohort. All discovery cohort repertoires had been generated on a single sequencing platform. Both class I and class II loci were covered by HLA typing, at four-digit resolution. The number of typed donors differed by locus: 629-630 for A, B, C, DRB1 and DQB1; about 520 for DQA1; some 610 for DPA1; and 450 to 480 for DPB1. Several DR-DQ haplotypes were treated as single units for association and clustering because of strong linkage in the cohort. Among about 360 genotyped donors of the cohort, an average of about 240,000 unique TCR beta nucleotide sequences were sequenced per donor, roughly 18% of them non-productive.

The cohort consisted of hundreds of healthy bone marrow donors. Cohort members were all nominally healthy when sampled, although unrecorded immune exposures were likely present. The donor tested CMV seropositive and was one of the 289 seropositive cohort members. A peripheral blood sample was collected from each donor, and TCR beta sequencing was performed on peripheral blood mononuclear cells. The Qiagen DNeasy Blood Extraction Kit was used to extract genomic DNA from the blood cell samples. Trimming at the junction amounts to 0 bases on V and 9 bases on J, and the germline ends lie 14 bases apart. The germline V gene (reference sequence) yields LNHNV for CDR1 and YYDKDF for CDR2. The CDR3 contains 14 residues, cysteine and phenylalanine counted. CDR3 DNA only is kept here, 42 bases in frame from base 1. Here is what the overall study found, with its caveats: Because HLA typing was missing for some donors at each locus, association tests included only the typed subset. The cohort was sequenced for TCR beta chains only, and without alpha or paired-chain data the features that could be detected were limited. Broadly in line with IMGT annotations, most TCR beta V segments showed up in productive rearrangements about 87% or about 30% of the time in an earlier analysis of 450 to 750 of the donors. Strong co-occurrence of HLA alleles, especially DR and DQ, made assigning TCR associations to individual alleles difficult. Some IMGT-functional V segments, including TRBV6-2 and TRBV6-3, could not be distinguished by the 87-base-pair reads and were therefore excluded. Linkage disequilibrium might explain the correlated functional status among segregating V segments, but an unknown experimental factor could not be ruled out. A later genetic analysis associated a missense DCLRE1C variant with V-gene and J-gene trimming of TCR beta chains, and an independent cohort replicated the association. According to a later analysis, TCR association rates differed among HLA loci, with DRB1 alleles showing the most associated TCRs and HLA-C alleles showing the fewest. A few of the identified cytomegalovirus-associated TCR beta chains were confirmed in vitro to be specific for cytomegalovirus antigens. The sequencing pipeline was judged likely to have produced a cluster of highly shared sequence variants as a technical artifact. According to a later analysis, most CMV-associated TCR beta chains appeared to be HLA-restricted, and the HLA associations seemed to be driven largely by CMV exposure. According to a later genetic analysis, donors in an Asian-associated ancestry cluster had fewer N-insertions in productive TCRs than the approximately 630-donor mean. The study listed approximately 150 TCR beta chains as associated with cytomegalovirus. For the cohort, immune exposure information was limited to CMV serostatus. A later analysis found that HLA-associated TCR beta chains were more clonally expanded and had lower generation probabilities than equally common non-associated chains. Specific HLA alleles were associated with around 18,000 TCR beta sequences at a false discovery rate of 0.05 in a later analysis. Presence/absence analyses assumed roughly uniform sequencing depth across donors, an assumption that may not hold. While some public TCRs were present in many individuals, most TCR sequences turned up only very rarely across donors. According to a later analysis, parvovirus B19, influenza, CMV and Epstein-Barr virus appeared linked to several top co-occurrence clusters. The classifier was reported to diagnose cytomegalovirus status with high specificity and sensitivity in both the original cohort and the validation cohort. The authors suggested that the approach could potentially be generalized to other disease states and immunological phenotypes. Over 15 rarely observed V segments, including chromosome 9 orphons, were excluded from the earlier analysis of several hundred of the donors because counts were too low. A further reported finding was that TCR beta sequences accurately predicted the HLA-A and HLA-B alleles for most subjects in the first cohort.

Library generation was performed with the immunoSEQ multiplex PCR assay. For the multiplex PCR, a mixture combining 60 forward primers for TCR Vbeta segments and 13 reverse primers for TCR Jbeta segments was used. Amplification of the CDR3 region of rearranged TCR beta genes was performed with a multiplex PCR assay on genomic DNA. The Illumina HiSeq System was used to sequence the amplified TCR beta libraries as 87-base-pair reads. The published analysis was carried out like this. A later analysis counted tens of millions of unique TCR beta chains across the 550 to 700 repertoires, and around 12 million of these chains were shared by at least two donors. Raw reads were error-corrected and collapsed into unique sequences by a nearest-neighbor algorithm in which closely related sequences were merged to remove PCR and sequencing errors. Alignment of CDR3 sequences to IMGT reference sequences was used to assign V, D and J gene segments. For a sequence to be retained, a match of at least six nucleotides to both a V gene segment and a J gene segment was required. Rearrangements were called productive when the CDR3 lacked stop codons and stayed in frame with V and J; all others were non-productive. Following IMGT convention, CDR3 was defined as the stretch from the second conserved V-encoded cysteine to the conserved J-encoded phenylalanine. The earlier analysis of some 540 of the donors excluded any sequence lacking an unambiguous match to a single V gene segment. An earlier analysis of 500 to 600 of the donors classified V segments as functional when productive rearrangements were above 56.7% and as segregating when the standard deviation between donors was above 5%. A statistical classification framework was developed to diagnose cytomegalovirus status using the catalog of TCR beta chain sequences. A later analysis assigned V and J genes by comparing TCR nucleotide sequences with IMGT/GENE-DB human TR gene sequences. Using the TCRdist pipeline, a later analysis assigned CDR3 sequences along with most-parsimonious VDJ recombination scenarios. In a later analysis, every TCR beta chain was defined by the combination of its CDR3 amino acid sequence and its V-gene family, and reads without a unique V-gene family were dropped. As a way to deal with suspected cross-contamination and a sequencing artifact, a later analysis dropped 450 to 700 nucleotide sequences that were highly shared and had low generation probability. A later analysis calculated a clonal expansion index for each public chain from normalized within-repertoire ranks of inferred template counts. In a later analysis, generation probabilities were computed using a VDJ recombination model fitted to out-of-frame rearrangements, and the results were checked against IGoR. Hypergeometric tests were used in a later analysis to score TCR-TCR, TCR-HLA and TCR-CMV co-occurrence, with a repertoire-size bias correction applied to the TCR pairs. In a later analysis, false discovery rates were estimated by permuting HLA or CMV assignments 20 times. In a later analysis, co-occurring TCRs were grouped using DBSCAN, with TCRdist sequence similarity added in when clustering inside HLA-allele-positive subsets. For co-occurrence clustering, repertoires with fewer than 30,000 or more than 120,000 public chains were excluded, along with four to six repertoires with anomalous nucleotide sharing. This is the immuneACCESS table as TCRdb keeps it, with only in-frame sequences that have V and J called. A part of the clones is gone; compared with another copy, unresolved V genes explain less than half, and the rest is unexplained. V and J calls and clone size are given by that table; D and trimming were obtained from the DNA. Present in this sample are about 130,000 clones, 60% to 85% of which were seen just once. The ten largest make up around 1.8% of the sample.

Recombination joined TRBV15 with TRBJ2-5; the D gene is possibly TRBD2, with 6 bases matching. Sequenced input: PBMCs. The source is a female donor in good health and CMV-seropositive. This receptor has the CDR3 CATSREGSGEAQYF. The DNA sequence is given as TGTGCCACCAGCAGAGAAGGGTCCGGGGAGGCCCAGTACTTC. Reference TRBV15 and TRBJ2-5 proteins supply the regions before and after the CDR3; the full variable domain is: DAMVIQNPRYQVTQFGKPVTLSCSQTLNHNVMYWYQQKSSQAPKLLFHYYDKDFNNEADTPDNFQSRRPNTSFCFLDIRSPGLGDTAMYLCATSREGSGEAQYFGPGTRLLVL.